This paragraph covers one T cell receptor (beta chain) sequence. This clone occurred a few times. Its cognate antigen has yet to be identified. The sample holds no much larger clone one base away, and base qualities are not on file. A single peripheral blood draw of around 120 mL on average was collected from each donor into heparinised tubes. A BD FACSAria II was used to sort naive, central memory, regulatory and stem cell-like memory CD4+ T cells with a panel that included CD45RO, CCR7, CD25, CD127, CD95 and CD27. A purity above 95% was achieved for all sorted populations. Right away, PBMCs were isolated by Lymphoprep density gradient centrifugation and were stained directly, with no culture step. So that batch effects would be minimized, each experiment stained and sorted samples in pairs, pairing one healthy donor with one patient. This sample stems from a study of beta chain features in type 1 diabetes (dated by TCRdb to between 2017 and 2018). About the full investigation: Patients and healthy donors did not differ in mean age, gender distribution, total cell number or subset yield. Regulatory and stem cell-like memory subsets were isolated from only 8 patients and about eight healthy donors, whereas naive and central memory subsets came from all 28 donors. The study compared the TCRB repertoires of sorted circulating CD4+ T cell subsets in recently diagnosed type 1 diabetes patients with those in matched healthy donors. A total of 100 million to 140 million sorted cells were examined across all samples, and the number of cells per subset was strongly correlated with RNA yield. The study at large found these results: In all four CD4+ subsets, TCRB CDR3 length was moderately but significantly shorter in type 1 diabetes patients. Fewer insertions and more nucleotide deletions at VDJ recombination sites were observed in patients with type 1 diabetes, implying thymic rearrangement abnormalities. Because the HLA sub-analyses included only small numbers of individuals, any influence of HLA type on TCRB rearrangement was left unresolved. Shorter templates might be favored by PCR, yet because patient and control samples were amplified and corrected together, any such skew would affect both groups equally. Naive, central memory and regulatory TCRB repertoires appeared to be more alike among patients than among healthy donors. Because cDNA was sequenced instead of genomic DNA, activated cells with high expression could be over-represented, although the groups did not differ in activation or CD3 levels.

The entire isolated RNA was reverse transcribed using the High Capacity cDNA Reverse Transcription Kit, and thus expressed TCRB transcripts were sequenced. Deep immunoSEQ sequencing was applied to naive, central memory and regulatory T cell samples, giving an average of around 4 million total reads per sample. Sorted cells were lysed in RLT buffer and RNA was extracted with DNase-treated RNeasy Micro or Mini kits, depending on cell number. Each cell subset was processed on its own to prevent cross-contamination, while patient and healthy donor samples were processed together. Using the immunoSEQ multiplex PCR, TCRB sequences were amplified from cDNA into 87-bp fragments spanning the CDR3 region. Sequencing of the amplicons was done on the Illumina HiSeq platform. As for how the authors treated the data: PCR bias was corrected computationally using synthetic template baselines, and reads within Hamming distance 2 were collapsed, with unmergeable singletons discarded. Reads were aligned to IMGT to assign V, D and J genes, CDR3 length, and insertions or deletions at six rearrangement sites. Clonotype counts were normalized to sorted cell number within each subset before computing true diversity and Gini coefficients with the tcR R package. The overlap coefficient, calculated on TCRB nucleotide sequences, was used to measure repertoire sharing. As a proxy for the pre-selection repertoire, out-of-frame TCRB sequences from naive cells were analyzed. The table was pulled from immuneACCESS by TCRdb, which kept in-frame rearrangements only. Such tables lose some clones; where checked, under half of the loss comes from unresolved V genes, and the rest has no known cause. The D gene and trimming were derived from the DNA, and the V and J assignments and clone size from that table. The sample includes about 710,000 clones, with around 15% observed a single time. The ten largest make up just under 0.04% of the sample.

The CDR3, from cysteine to phenylalanine, totals 17 residues. Only the CDR3 portion is preserved as DNA: 51 bases, with reading frame beginning at the first base. CDR1 and CDR2 are read off the germline V gene as SGHTA and FQGNSA. Cut back by 5 bases and 8 bases, the V and J ends lie 27 bases apart. Recombination linked TRBV7-2 to TRBJ1-2; the D gene remains uncertain. Sequencing input: naive CD4+ T cells from blood. Per the publication, the cell subset or site label means: true naive CD4+ T cells. The receptor was isolated from a man younger than 35 with type 1 diabetes. The CDR3 reads CASSLSVLGAPTYGYTF. The sequence in DNA is TGTGCCAGCAGCCTCTCCGTCTTGGGTGCCCCCACATACGGCTACACCTTC.